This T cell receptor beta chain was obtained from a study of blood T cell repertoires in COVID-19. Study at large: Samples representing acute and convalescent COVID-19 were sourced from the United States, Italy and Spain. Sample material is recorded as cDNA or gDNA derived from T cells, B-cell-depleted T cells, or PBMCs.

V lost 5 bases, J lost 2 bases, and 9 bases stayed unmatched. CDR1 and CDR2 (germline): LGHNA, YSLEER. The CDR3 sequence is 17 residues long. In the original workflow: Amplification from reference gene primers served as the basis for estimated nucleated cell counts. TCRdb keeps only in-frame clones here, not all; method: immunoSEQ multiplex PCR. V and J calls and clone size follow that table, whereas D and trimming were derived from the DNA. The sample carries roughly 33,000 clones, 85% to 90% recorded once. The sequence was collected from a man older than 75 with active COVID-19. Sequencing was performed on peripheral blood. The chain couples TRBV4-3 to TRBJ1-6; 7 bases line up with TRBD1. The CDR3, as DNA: TGCGCCAGCAGCGCTGTCCTAGGGACAGCCTATAATTCACCCCTCCACTTT. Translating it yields CASSAVLGTAYNSPLHF.